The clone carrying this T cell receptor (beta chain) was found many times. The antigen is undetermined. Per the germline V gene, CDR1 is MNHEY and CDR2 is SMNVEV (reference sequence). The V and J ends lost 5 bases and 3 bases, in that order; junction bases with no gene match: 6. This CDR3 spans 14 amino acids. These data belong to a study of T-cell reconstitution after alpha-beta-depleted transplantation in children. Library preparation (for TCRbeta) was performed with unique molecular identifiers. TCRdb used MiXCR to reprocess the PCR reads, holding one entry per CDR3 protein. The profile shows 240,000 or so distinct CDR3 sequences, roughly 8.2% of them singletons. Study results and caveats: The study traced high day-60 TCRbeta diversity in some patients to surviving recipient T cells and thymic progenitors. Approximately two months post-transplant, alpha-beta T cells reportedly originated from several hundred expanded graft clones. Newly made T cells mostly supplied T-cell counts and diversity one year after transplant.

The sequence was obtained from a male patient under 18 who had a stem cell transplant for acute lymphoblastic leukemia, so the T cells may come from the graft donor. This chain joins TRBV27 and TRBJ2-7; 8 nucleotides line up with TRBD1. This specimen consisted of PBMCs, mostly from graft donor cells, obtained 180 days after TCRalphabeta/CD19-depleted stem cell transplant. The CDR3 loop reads CASSPSGTGYEQYF. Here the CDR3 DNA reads TGTGCCAGCAGTCCATCCGGGACAGGCTACGAGCAGTACTTC.